The 25 T cell receptor beta chains presented below share a single source sample, sequenced in a study of early T cells in non-severe SARS-CoV-2 infection. TCRdb analysed the 5' RACE reads with MiXCR anew, one entry per CDR3 protein. The table shows about 48,000 distinct CDR3 sequences, with about 6% occurring only once. Here the sequenced sample was whole blood, taken at baseline. Receptor source: an adult who was a healthcare worker with PCR-confirmed SARS-CoV-2 infection or an uninfected control (not recorded which).

This clonotype was seen a handful of times. The genes are TRBV5-1 and TRBJ1-6; D ambiguous. This CDR3 has 14 residues. V was cut by 0 bases and J by 4 bases, with 5 bases left in between. Germline V CDR1 and CDR2: SGHRS, YFSETQ. DNA for the CDR3: TGCGCCAGCAGCTTGGGGGGTTATAATTCACCCCTCCACTTT. It codes for CASSLGGYNSPLHF.

This clonotype has ten or more counts. This chain joins TRBV28 and TRBJ1-4, with 7 bases that match TRBD1. CDR3 length: 14 residues. Trimming cost V 6 bases and J 8 bases; bases outside gene matches: 9. Germline V gene sequence: CDR1 MDHEN, CDR2 SYDVKM. CDR3 sequence: CASRPGTEREKLFF. The CDR3 nucleotides read TGTGCCAGCAGGCCCGGGACAGAGAGGGAAAAACTGTTTTTT.

In its sample, this clonotype was seen many times. V and J are TRBV25-1 and TRBJ1-1; possible D gene TRBD1, 6 bases. The V gene lost 7 bases and the J gene lost 0 bases, with 12 bases spanning the gap. The CDR3 extends over 14 amino acids. CDR1 and CDR2 (germline): MGHDK, SYGVNS. The CDR3 loop reads CASTTDRLNTEAFF. CDR3 nucleotide sequence: TGTGCCAGCACTACGGACAGACTGAACACTGAAGCTTTCTTT. Full variable domain (remainder filled in from reference TRBV25-1 and TRBJ1-1): EADIYQTPRYLVIGTGKKITLECSQTMGHDKMYWYQQDPGMELHLIHYSYGVNSTEKGDLSSESTVSRIRTEHFPLTLESARPSHTSQYLCASTTDRLNTEAFFGQGTRLTVV.

This clonotype was counted only a few times. The CDR3 DNA is TGTGCCAGCTCACAAACAACTAGCACAGATACGCAGTATTTT. Residues: CASSQTTSTDTQYF. This chain uses TRBV18 with TRBJ2-3; D is unclear. The germline gives CDR1 KGHSH, CDR2 LQKENI. This CDR3 has 14 residues. Trimming left V 4 bases short and J 0 bases short, with 8 bases between. Using reference TRBV18 and TRBJ2-3 for the parts outside the CDR3, the full variable domain is NAGVMQNPRHLVRRRGQEARLRCSPMKGHSHVYWYRQLPEEGLKFMVYLQKENIIDESGMPKERFSAEFPKEGPSILRIQQVVRGDSAAYFCASSQTTSTDTQYFGPGTRLTVL.

This clonotype was detected only a few times. For the CDR3, the DNA is TGCAGTGCTAGGGGGACAGGGGTACATTCACCCCTCCACTTT. Its protein is CSARGTGVHSPLHF. The chain joins TRBV20-1 to TRBJ1-6; 10 bases line up with TRBD1. Germline V gene sequence: CDR1 DFQATT, CDR2 SNEGSKA (reference sequence). The CDR3 contains 14 residues. V shed 3 bases and J 8 bases; nucleotides not matched to a gene: 4.

In this sample, this clonotype turned up many times. The genes are TRBV18 and TRBJ2-7; D tentatively fits TRBD1 or TRBD2 (6 bases each). This CDR3 contains 14 residues. CDR1 KGHSH and CDR2 LQKENI come from the germline V gene. Trimming took off 6 bases at V and 0 bases at J, with 12 bases between the two ends. The CDR3 DNA is TGTGCCAGCTCGCTTAGGGGGGACTCCTACGAGCAGTACTTC. Protein: CASSLRGDSYEQYF.

This clonotype was counted only a few times. The genes are TRBV12-3 or TRBV12-4 and TRBJ2-7; 13 bases match TRBD2. J lost 7 bases, V lost 6 bases, and 6 bases had no gene match. The CDR3 consists of 14 residues. DNA of the CDR3: TGTGCCAGCAGACTAGCGGGAGGGCAGGGAGAGCAGTACTTC. Encoded protein: CASRLAGGQGEQYF.

Many counts were recorded for this clonotype. V is TRBV2 and J is TRBJ1-2, with 8 nucleotides matching TRBD1. Germline V gene sequence: CDR1 SNHLY, CDR2 FYNNEI. With V trimmed by 6 bases and J by 4 bases, 4 bases remained unmatched. There are 13 residues in the CDR3. CDR3 DNA sequence: TGTGCCAGCAGCACAGGGGGGAGCTATGGCTACACCTTC. Translated, it gives CASSTGGSYGYTF.

This clonotype was observed a few times. Its ends do not fully match the called genes, so a read error is possible. The CDR3 spells CASSLWKAEPYNEQFF. In nucleotides, the CDR3 is TGTGCCAGCAGTCTATGGAAAGCGGAACCATACAATGAGCAGTTCTTC. V usage is TRBV28 and J usage is TRBJ2-1; TRBD2 might be the D (5 bases). The germline V gene encodes CDR1 MDHEN and CDR2 SYDVKM. CDR3 length: 16 amino acids.

The table lists this clonotype with many counts. The chain is built from TRBV20-1 and TRBJ2-3; 8 nucleotides match TRBD2. Germline assignment: CDR1 DFQATT and CDR2 SNEGSKA (reference sequence). J lost 4 bases, V lost 0 bases, and 9 bases had no gene match. This CDR3 comprises 16 residues. The DNA of the CDR3 is TGCAGTGCTAGAGATGACGGGAGGGCCGGGTCAGATACGCAGTATTTT. It specifies CSARDDGRAGSDTQYF.

This clonotype was counted at least ten times. J is TRBJ2-1 and V is TRBV5-1, with D perhaps TRBD1 (5 bases). V was pared by 3 bases and J by 8 bases, with 15 bases between. From germline, CDR1 is SGHRS and CDR2 YFSETQ. The CDR3 covers 14 residues. CDR3 coding DNA: TGCGCCAGCAGCTCCTTAGACAGTCACGATGAGCAGTTCTTC. Its protein product is CASSSLDSHDEQFF.

The chain uses TRBV5-1 and TRBJ1-4; possibly TRBD1 for D (5 bases). This CDR3 has 14 residues. CDR1 is SGHRS, CDR2 YFSETQ, per germline. Trimming took 0 bases from V and 7 from J, leaving 10 bases between them. CDR3 nucleotide sequence: TGCGCCAGCAGCTTGGCGGGACCTGGTGAAAAACTGTTTTTT. Amino acids: CASSLAGPGEKLFF.

The J gene is TRBJ1-1, the V gene TRBV13; the match to TRBD1 covers 8 bases. CDR3 length: 13 amino acids. Germline V gene sequence: CDR1 PRHDT, CDR2 FYEKMQ (reference sequence). V was pared by 10 bases and J by 4 bases, with 8 bases of the junction left unmatched. The CDR3 protein is CATGGEVRTEAFF. Here the CDR3 DNA reads TGTGCCACAGGGGGCGAAGTCCGCACTGAAGCTTTCTTT.

This clonotype occurred many times. The V and J genes are TRBV7-3 and TRBJ1-1; D not certain. The germline CDR1 and CDR2 sequences are SGHTA and FQGTGA. Trimming cost V 2 bases and J 0 bases, with 7 bases left between them. The CDR3 is 14 residues long. CDR3 loop: CASSLGGVNTEAFF. CDR3 nucleotides: TGTGCCAGCAGCTTAGGAGGCGTGAACACTGAAGCTTTCTTT.

This chain connects TRBV7-2 to TRBJ2-1; the match to TRBD2 covers 10 bases. The CDR3 covers 16 residues. The V gene end was trimmed by 1 base and the J gene end by 7 bases; junction bases not matched to a gene: 7. From germline, CDR1 is SGHTA and CDR2 FQGNSA. The CDR3 loop reads CASSLESGRASNEQFF. CDR3 sequence (DNA): TGTGCCAGCAGCTTAGAAAGCGGGAGGGCCTCGAATGAGCAGTTCTTC.

This clonotype was observed a few times. This rearrangement joins TRBV6-4 to TRBJ2-2, with TRBD1 as a possible D gene (6 bases). The CDR3 spans 14 residues. The V gene lost 6 bases and the J gene lost 5 bases, with 13 bases spanning the gap. Germline lookup yields CDR1 MRHNA and CDR2 SNTAGT. The CDR3 nucleotides are TGTGCCAGCAGCCGGGACATAACGACCGGGGAGCTGTTTTTT. Translating gives CASSRDITTGELFF.

Only a few counts were recorded for this clonotype. The V and J genes are TRBV6-6 and TRBJ1-3; D gene uncertain. The V end was cut by 0 bases, the J end by 4 bases, with 7 bases between. The germline V gene encodes CDR1 MNHNY and CDR2 SVGAGI (reference sequence). This CDR3 is 14 amino acids long. The CDR3 protein is CASSYSTAGNTIYF. For the CDR3, the DNA is TGTGCCAGCAGTTACTCTACCGCAGGAAACACCATATATTTT.

This clonotype showed up many times. This chain connects TRBV28 to TRBJ2-7, with D hard to call. The CDR3 loop spans 10 amino acids. With 6 bases removed from V and 5 bases from J, the gap between germline ends came to 5 bases. Germline CDR1 reads MDHEN; CDR2 reads SYDVKM. This CDR3 is CASRGNEQYF. The CDR3 nucleotides read TGTGCCAGCAGGGGAAACGAGCAGTACTTC.

The chain couples TRBV10-3 to TRBJ1-1, with 11 bases lining up with TRBD1. The V gene end was trimmed by 11 bases and the J gene end by 5 bases; junction bases not matched to a gene: 10. The CDR3 loop spans 14 amino acids. Germline V gene lookup returns CDR1 ENHRY and CDR2 SYGVKD. Written as DNA, the CDR3 is TGTGCCTCCAACCGGGACAGGGGGTATACTGAAGCTTTCTTT. This encodes CASNRDRGYTEAFF.

In its sample, this clonotype was seen many times. Germline is not matched at one junction end, which may reflect a read error. The chain couples TRBV27 to TRBJ2-5; perhaps TRBD1 as D (6 bases). There are 13 residues in the CDR3. Per germline, CDR1 MNHEY and CDR2 SMNVEV (reference sequence). In DNA form, the CDR3 reads TGTGCCAGCAGTTTAAACTCAGGAGCCCTACAGGGCTTC. This translates into CASSLNSGALQGF.

Only a few counts were recorded for this clonotype. V usage is TRBV28 and J usage is TRBJ2-7; 8 bases fit TRBD1. CDR3 length equals 16 residues. CDR1 is MDHEN, CDR2 SYDVKM, per germline. The V segment lost 2 bases and the J segment 5 bases; nucleotides outside the gene matches: 11. The CDR3 region is CASSLMGGQGVHEQYF. DNA of the CDR3: TGTGCCAGCAGTTTAATGGGCGGACAGGGAGTCCACGAGCAGTACTTC.

The sample holds many counts of this clonotype. The J gene is TRBJ1-2, the V gene TRBV18; the D is unclear. Deletions cut 2 bases from V and 4 bases from J, with 11 bases between. The CDR3 has 14 amino acids. Germline V gene lookup returns CDR1 KGHSH and CDR2 LQKENI. This CDR3 reads CASSPNQEGYGYTF. CDR3 nucleotides: TGTGCCAGCTCACCAAACCAGGAGGGCTATGGCTACACCTTC.

As DNA, the CDR3 is TGTGCCAGCAGCCACGGACTCGAGACCCAGTACTTC. It specifies CASSHGLETQYF. The chain combines TRBV3-2 with TRBJ2-5; no check of the table's D call, TRBD2, against the DNA was made. TRBV3-2 is a listed pseudogene. This CDR3 region has 12 residues.

The sample holds a few counts of this clonotype. The J gene is TRBJ2-3, the V gene TRBV4-1, with 8 bases identical to TRBD2. Germline CDR1 MGHRA, CDR2 YSYEKL. There are 16 residues in the CDR3. Losses at the gene ends were 0 bases for V and 4 bases for J; bases not matched to a gene: 6. CDR3 protein: CASSQDPAGGADTQYF. CDR3 nucleotides: TGCGCCAGCAGCCAAGATCCGGCGGGAGGCGCAGATACGCAGTATTTT.

In this sample, this clonotype turned up once. The chain recombines TRBV7-2 with TRBJ1-2; D possibly corresponds to TRBD1 (5 bases). V shed 1 base and J shed 2 bases, with 14 bases lying between them. Per germline, CDR1 SGHTA and CDR2 FQGNSA. The CDR3 has 16 amino acids. This chain's CDR3 is CASSLGSWGLNYGYTF. In DNA form, the CDR3 reads TGTGCCAGCAGCTTAGGTTCCTGGGGCCTGAACTATGGCTACACCTTC.